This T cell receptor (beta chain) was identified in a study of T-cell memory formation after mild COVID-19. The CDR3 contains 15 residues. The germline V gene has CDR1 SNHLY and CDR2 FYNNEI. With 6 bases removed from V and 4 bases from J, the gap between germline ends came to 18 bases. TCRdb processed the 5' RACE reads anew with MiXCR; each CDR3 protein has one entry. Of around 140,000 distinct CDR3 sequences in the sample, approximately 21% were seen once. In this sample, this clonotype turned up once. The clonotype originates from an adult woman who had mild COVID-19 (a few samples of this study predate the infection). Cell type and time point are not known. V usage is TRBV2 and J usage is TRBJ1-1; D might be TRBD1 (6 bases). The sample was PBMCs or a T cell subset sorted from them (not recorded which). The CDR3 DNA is TGTGCCAGCAGGAACCAACAGGGATTCGGCACTGAAGCTTTCTTT. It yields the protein CASRNQQGFGTEAFF. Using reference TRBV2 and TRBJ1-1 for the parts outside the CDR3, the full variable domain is EPEVTQTPSHQVTQMGQEVILRCVPISNHLYFYWYRQILGQKVEFLVSFYNNEISEKSEIFDDQFSVERPDGSNFTLKIRSTKLEDSAMYFCASRNQQGFGTEAFFGQGTRLTVV.